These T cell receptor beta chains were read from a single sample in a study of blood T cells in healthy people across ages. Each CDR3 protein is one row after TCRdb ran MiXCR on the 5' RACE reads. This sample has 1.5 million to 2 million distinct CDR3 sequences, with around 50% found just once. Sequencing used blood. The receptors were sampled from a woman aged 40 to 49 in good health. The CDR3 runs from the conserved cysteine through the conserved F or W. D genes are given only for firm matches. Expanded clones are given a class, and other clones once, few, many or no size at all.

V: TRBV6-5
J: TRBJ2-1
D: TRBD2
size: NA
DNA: TGTGCCAGCAGCCGGGGGGTGGTGAATGAGCAGTTCTTC
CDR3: CASSRGVVNEQFF

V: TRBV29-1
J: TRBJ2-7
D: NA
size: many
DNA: TGCAGCGTTGAATTCGAAGACAGGTCCTCATACGAGCAGTACTTC
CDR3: CSVEFEDRSSYEQYF

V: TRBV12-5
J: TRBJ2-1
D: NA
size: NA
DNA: TGTGCTAGTGGTTTAAGTTCTCGGAATGAGCAGTTCTTC
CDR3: CASGLSSRNEQFF

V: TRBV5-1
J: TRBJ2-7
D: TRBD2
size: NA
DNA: TGCGCCAGCAGCGTGACTAGCGGGGTTTCAGGGGAGCAGTACTTC
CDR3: CASSVTSGVSGEQYF

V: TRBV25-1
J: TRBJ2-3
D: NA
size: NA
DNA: TGTGCCAGCAGTGACGCAGGGCGGGCAGATACGCAGTATTTT
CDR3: CASSDAGRADTQYF

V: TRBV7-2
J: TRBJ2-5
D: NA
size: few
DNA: TGTGCCAGCAGCTTAGTACTGGGGGCGGGGTCGGAGACCCAGTACTTC
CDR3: CASSLVLGAGSETQYF

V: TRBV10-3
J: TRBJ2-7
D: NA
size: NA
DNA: TGTGCCATCGGTACGGGTCACGAGCAGTACTTC
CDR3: CAIGTGHEQYF

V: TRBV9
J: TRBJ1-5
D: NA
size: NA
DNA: TGTGCCAGCAGCGTAGGGACAATCTCGGGGCAGCCCCAGCATTTT
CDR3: CASSVGTISGQPQHF

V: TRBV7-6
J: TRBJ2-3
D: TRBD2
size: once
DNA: TGTGCCAGCAGGCGGACTAGCGGGGGGGCCTTTTCGAGCACAGATACGCAGTATTTT
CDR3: CASRRTSGGAFSSTDTQYF

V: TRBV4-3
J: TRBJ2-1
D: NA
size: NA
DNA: TGCGCCAGCAGCCAATTGGGCCTGGGTCCCAATGAGCAGTTCTTC
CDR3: CASSQLGLGPNEQFF

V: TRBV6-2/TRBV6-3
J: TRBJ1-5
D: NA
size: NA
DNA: TGTGCCAGCAGCTGGACGGTCCTAAATCAGCCCCAGCATTTT
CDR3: CASSWTVLNQPQHF

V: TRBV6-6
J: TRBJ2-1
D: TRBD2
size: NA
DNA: TGTGCCAGCAGTTACGGTAGCGGGGGGCCTGGGGAGCAGTTCTTC
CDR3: CASSYGSGGPGEQFF

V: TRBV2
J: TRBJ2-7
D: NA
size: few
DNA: TGTGCCAGCAGTGAAGCACCGAGGGGGATCTCCGAGCAGTACTTC
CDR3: CASSEAPRGISEQYF

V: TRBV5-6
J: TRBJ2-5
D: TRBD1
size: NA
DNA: TGTGCCAGCAGCTTCGGACAGGCGCTGGAGACCCAGTACTTC
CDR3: CASSFGQALETQYF

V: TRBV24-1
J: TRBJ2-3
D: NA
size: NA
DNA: TGTGCCGCCAGTGAGGCCCTTAACCGGGACACAGATACGCAGTATTTT
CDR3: CAASEALNRDTDTQYF

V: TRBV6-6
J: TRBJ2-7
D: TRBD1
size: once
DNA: TGTGCCAGCAGTTTCCGCCCCGGACAGGGCTACGAGCAGTACTTC
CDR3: CASSFRPGQGYEQYF

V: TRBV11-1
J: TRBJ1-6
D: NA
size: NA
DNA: TGTGCCAGCAGGGACAGCTATAATTCACCCCTCCACTTT
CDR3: CASRDSYNSPLHF

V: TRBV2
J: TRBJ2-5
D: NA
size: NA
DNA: NA
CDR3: CASRQDVAKGNEQYF

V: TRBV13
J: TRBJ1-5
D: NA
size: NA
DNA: TGTGCCAGCAGCATTAGGACTGAGGGTTATCAGCCCCAGCATTTT
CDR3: CASSIRTEGYQPQHF

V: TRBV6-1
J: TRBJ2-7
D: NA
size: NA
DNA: TGTGCCAGCAGTGAAGGCTTGGCGGGGAGCTCCTACGAGCAGTACTTC
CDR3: CASSEGLAGSSYEQYF

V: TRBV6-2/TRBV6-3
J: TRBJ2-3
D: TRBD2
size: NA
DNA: TGTGCCAGCAGGCCCTATGAGCGGGGAACAGATACGCAGTATTTT
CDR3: CASRPYERGTDTQYF

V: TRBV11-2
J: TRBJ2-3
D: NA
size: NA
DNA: TGTGCCAGCAGCTTACGTCCCGATGGGACAGATACGCAGTATTTT
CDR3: CASSLRPDGTDTQYF

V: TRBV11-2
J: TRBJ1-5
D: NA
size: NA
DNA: TGTGCCAGCAGCTTAAGGGTTAATGGTCAGCCCCAGCATTTT
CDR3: CASSLRVNGQPQHF

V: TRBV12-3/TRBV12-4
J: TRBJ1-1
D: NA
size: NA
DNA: TGTGCCAGCAGTTTCTCACAGGGTCGTACTGAAGCTTTCTTT
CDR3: CASSFSQGRTEAFF

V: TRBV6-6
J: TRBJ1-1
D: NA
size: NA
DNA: TGTGCCAGCGGGGAGGGGAACACTGAAGCTTTCTTT
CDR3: CASGEGNTEAFF

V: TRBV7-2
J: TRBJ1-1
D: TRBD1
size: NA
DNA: TGTGCCAGCAGCCCCCGACGACAGGGACAGAACACTGAAGCTTTCTTT
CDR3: CASSPRRQGQNTEAFF

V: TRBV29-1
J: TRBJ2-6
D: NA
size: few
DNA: TGCAGCGCTATCGCGCAGGGGACCTCTGGGGCCAACGTCCTGACTTTC
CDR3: CSAIAQGTSGANVLTF

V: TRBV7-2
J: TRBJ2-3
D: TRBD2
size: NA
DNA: TGTGCCAGCAGCCGCGGGCGACTCGGGGGGGATACGCAGTATTTT
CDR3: CASSRGRLGGDTQYF

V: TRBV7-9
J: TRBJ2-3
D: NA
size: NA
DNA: TGTGCCAGCAGCTTCCTCTACAGGGACGATACGCAGTATTTT
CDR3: CASSFLYRDDTQYF

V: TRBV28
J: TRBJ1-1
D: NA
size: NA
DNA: TGTGCCAGCAGTTTACGAGTTTTCCAACAAGCTTTCTTT
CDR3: CASSLRVFQQAFF

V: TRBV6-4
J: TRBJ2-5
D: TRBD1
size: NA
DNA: TGTGCCAGCAGTGAGTCGACAGGGGGCCGGCAGACCCAGTACTTC
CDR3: CASSESTGGRQTQYF

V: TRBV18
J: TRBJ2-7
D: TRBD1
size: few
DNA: TGTGCCAGCTCAGACGGGACAGGGGGCATGGAGCAGTACTTC
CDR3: CASSDGTGGMEQYF

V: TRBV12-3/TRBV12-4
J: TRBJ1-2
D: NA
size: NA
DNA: TGTGCCAGCAGTCCGGCCCGGGCCGACTATGGCTACACCTTC
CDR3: CASSPARADYGYTF

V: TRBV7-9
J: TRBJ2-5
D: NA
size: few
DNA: TGTGCCAGCAGCTTACGCGATGTGACCCAGTACTTC
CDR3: CASSLRDVTQYF

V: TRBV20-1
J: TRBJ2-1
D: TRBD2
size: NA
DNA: TGCAGTGCTAGAGGACTAGCGGGGTGGGGCGAGCAGTTCTTC
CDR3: CSARGLAGWGEQFF

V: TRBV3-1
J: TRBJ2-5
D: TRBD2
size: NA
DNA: TGTGCCAGCAGCCACCAAGCGGGGGATACGCAAGAGACCCAGTACTTC
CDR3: CASSHQAGDTQETQYF

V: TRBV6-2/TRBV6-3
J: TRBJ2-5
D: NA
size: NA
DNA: TGTGCCAGCACGACCATCCGTCGGGAGACCCAGTACTTC
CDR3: CASTTIRRETQYF

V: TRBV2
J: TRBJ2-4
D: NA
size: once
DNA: TGTGCCAGCATTACAACGGGGGCCCTGGCCAAAAACATTCAGTACTTC
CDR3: CASITTGALAKNIQYF

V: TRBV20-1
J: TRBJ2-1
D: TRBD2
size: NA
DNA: TGCAGTGCTACCCCGGGACTAGCTGTCGATGAGCAGTTCTTC
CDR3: CSATPGLAVDEQFF

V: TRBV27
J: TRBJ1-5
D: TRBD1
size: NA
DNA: TGTGCCAGCATGGGGACAGGGGGCGGACAGCCCCAGCATTTT
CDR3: CASMGTGGGQPQHF

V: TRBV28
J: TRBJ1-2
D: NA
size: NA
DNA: TGTGCCAGCCGAGCCGACCCCTATGGCTACACCTTC
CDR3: CASRADPYGYTF

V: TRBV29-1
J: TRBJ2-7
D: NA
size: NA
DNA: TGCAGCGTTGCCGGGGTCCCCTACGAGCAGTACTTC
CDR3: CSVAGVPYEQYF

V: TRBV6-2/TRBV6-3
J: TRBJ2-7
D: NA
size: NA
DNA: TGTGCCAGCAGCCGCCAGTTGAGTACCTACGAGCAGTACTTC
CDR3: CASSRQLSTYEQYF

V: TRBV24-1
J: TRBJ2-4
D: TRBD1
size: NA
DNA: TGTGCCACCAGTGAAGCGACAGGGACAAACATTCAGTACTTC
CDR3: CATSEATGTNIQYF

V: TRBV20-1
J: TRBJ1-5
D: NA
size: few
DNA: TGCAGTGCTCTTCACCCCGAATTTAGCAATCAGCCCCAGCATTTT
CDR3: CSALHPEFSNQPQHF

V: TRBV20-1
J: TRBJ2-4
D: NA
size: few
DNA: TGCAGTGCGAAGCAGGGGAGGCTAGCCAAAAACATTCAGTACTTC
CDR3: CSAKQGRLAKNIQYF

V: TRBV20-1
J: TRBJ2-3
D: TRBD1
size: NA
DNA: TGCAGTGCTCCCGAAGGACAGGTTAGCACAGATACGCAGTATTTT
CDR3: CSAPEGQVSTDTQYF

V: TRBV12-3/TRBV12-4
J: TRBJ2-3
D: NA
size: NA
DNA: TGTGCCAGCAGTCTCCATGGGGAGCGGCCCACAGATACGCAGTATTTT
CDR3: CASSLHGERPTDTQYF

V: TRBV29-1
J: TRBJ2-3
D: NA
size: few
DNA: TGCAGCGTACGTGGGGGCCCTAGCACAGATACGCAGTATTTT
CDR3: CSVRGGPSTDTQYF

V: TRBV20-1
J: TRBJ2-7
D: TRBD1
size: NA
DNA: TGCAGTGCCAAACAGGGGGCCGTCTCGCGGGAGCAGTACTTC
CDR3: CSAKQGAVSREQYF

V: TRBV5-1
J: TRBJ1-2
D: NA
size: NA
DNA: TGCGCCAGCAGCTTGGACTATTGGAACTATGGCTACACCTTC
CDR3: CASSLDYWNYGYTF

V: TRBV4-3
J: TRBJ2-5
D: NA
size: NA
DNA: TGCGCCAGCAGCCAAGTCCTAAGCGTTGAGACCCAGTACTTC
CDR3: CASSQVLSVETQYF

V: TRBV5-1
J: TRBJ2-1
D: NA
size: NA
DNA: TGCGCCAGCAGCTTAGGATGGTACAATGAGCAGTTCTTC
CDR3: CASSLGWYNEQFF

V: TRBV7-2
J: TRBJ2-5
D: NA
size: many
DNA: TGTGCCAGCAGCCCCGGAAGAGTCCAAGAGACCCAGTACTTC
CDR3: CASSPGRVQETQYF

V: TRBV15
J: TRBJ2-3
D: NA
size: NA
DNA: TGTGCCACCAGCAGAGTGGGGGGCCCCACAGATACGCAGTATTTT
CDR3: CATSRVGGPTDTQYF

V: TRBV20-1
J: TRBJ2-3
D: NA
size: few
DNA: TGCAGTGCTCGGACGGGATCTTACACAGATACGCAGTATTTT
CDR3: CSARTGSYTDTQYF